This T cell receptor (beta chain) is drawn from a study of blood T cell repertoires in COVID-19. At the level of the study: Italy, Spain and the United States were the sources of the convalescent and acute COVID-19 samples.

Authors' methods: For nucleated cells, counts were estimated from reference gene primer amplification. TCRdb keeps only in-frame clones here, not all; method: immunoSEQ multiplex PCR. That table furnishes V, J and clone size, whereas the DNA furnished D and trimming. The sample consists of about 200,000 clones, around 84% of them appearing once. Germline lookup yields CDR1 SGHAT and CDR2 FQNNGV. V dropped 5 bases and J dropped 6; count of bases not matched to a gene: 7. The CDR3 totals 15 residues. Sequenced: peripheral blood. The chain links TRBV11-2 to TRBJ1-4; TRBD1 matches at 9 bases. The sequence was obtained from a woman of 80 years or more with acute or convalescent COVID-19. CDR3 in DNA: TGTGCCAGCAGCCCGGCAGGACAGGGGTATGAAAAACTGTTTTTT. Amino acids: CASSPAGQGYEKLFF.